A selection of T cell receptor beta chains follows, all from one sample in a study of blood T cell repertoires in COVID-19. Assay: immunoSEQ multiplex PCR; the TCRdb copy retains only in-frame clones and omits some. The sample lists about 120,000 clones; approximately 79% were seen once. The source material was peripheral blood. Source of these receptors: a man between 50 and 59 years old with acute or convalescent COVID-19. Each CDR3 is given with its conserved first and last residue. D genes are given only for firm matches. Not every row has a clone size; where given, it reads once, few, many or a size class.

D gene	J gene	V gene	clone size	CDR3 protein	CDR3 DNA
TRBD2	TRBJ2-2	TRBV27	-	CASSLFGLAGANTGELFF	TGTGCCAGCAGTTTATTTGGCCTAGCGGGGGCGAACACCGGGGAGCTGTTTTTT
-	TRBJ1-3	TRBV7-6	-	CASSLGDISGNTIYF	TGTGCCAGCAGCTTAGGGGACATCTCTGGAAACACCATATATTTT
-	TRBJ1-5	TRBV12-3/TRBV12-4	-	CASSLNTYQPQHF	TGTGCCAGCAGTTTAAACACCTATCAGCCCCAGCATTTT
-	TRBJ1-3	TRBV11-2	-	CASSLSGLEGNTIYF	TGTGCCAGCAGTCTGTCAGGACTCGAAGGAAACACCATATATTTT
-	TRBJ2-3	TRBV14	once	CASSPVTRRDTQYF	TGTGCCAGCAGCCCAGTTACTAGGCGAGATACGCAGTATTTT
-	TRBJ2-5	TRBV19	-	CASSIGDIKGETQYF	TGTGCCAGTAGTATAGGAGACATAAAGGGGGAGACCCAGTACTTC
-	TRBJ2-7	TRBV6-6	-	CASSPYRTVSYEQYF	TGTGCCAGCAGTCCCTACCGGACAGTCTCCTACGAGCAGTACTTC
-	TRBJ1-1	TRBV10-3	-	CAISDWGSTEAFF	TGTGCCATCAGTGATTGGGGCTCCACTGAAGCTTTCTTT
-	TRBJ1-6	TRBV5-3	-	CAISQGFSCRRSPLHF	TGTGCCATAAGCCAGGGCTTCTCGTGTCGGCGGTCACCCCTCCACTTT
TRBD2	TRBJ2-5	TRBV12-5	-	CASGLVKLAGGQETQYF	TGTGCTAGTGGTTTGGTAAAACTAGCGGGGGGTCAAGAGACCCAGTACTTC
-	TRBJ2-7	TRBV27	few	CASRGIGYEQYF	TGTGCCAGCCGCGGGATCGGCTACGAGCAGTACTTC
-	TRBJ2-7	TRBV19	-	CASSIDQRAYEQYF	TGTGCCAGTAGTATAGATCAGAGGGCCTACGAGCAGTACTTC
TRBD1	TRBJ1-3	TRBV6-5	few	CAGTGTGHGNTIYF	TGTGCCGGGACCGGGACAGGGCATGGAAACACCATATATTTT
-	TRBJ1-5	TRBV2	many	CASKGQTYSNQPQHF	TGTGCCAGCAAAGGACAGACTTATAGCAATCAGCCCCAGCATTTT
TRBD1	TRBJ2-7	TRBV5-5	-	CASSFFTGDEQYF	TGTGCCAGCAGCTTTTTTACAGGGGACGAGCAGTACTTC
-	TRBJ1-2	TRBV29-1	-	CSVEDQKGYTF	TGCAGCGTTGAAGATCAAAAAGGCTACACCTTC
TRBD1	TRBJ1-2	TRBV18	-	CASSPSDRHYGYTF	TGTGCCAGCTCACCATCGGACAGGCACTATGGCTACACCTTC
-	TRBJ2-7	TRBV4-2	-	CASSKGQGQDEQYF	TGTGCCAGCAGCAAAGGGCAGGGTCAGGACGAGCAGTACTTC
-	TRBJ1-5	TRBV27	-	CASSLTGQGSNQPQHF	TGTGCCAGCAGTTTAACCGGGCAGGGAAGCAATCAGCCCCAGCATTTT
TRBD1	TRBJ1-5	TRBV7-9	-	CASSRGTAGNQPQHF	TGTGCCAGCAGCCGAGGGACAGCAGGCAATCAGCCCCAGCATTTT
TRBD1	TRBJ2-7	TRBV5-5	-	CASSFGTARGEQYF	TGTGCCAGCAGCTTCGGGACAGCCAGGGGCGAGCAGTACTTC
TRBD1	TRBJ1-1	TRBV7-9	many	CASSSQSRGLGAFF	TGTGCCAGCAGTTCTCAATCCAGGGGGCTCGGAGCTTTCTTT
TRBD1	TRBJ2-7	TRBV5-4	few	CASSLRTGEAYEQYF	TGTGCCAGCAGCCTCCGGACAGGGGAGGCCTACGAGCAGTACTTC
-	TRBJ1-4	TRBV7-8	-	CASSFGGATNEKLFF	TGTGCCAGCAGCTTTGGAGGTGCAACTAATGAAAAACTGTTTTTT
TRBD1	TRBJ2-7	TRBV9	once	CASSVGTGRGDEQYF	TGTGCCAGCAGCGTAGGGACAGGGCGAGGGGACGAGCAGTACTTC
TRBD2	TRBJ2-1	TRBV19	-	CASSILIAGVSYNEQFF	TGTGCCAGTAGTATACTGATAGCGGGGGTCTCCTACAATGAGCAGTTCTTC
TRBD1	TRBJ2-3	TRBV7-3	-	CASSPLDRGLADTQYF	TGTGCCAGCAGCCCCCTTGACAGGGGGCTGGCAGATACGCAGTATTTT
TRBD1	TRBJ1-2	TRBV10-3	-	CAISESDRVANYGYTF	TGTGCCATCAGTGAGTCCGACAGGGTTGCTAACTATGGCTACACCTTC
-	TRBJ2-7	TRBV9	-	CASSAGRRDEQYF	TGTGCCAGCAGCGCCGGGAGAAGGGACGAGCAGTACTTC
TRBD1	TRBJ1-1	TRBV18	-	CASSRQGTPNTEAFF	TGTGCCAGCTCCCGACAGGGAACACCGAACACTGAAGCTTTCTTT
-	TRBJ2-5	TRBV7-9	-	CASRRRGPQETQYF	TGTGCCAGCAGGCGGCGGGGGCCCCAAGAGACCCAGTACTTC
-	TRBJ1-5	TRBV6-5	-	CASKSLYSNQPQHF	TGTGCCAGCAAATCTCTTTATAGCAATCAGCCCCAGCATTTT
TRBD1	TRBJ2-7	TRBV7-9	-	CASSLVGTVNEQYF	TGTGCCAGCAGCTTAGTGGGGACAGTGAACGAGCAGTACTTC
-	TRBJ2-5	TRBV5-4	-	CAIGLSQETQYF	TGTGCCATTGGCCTGTCTCAAGAGACCCAGTACTTC
TRBD2	TRBJ2-7	TRBV9	-	CASSDGGSNYEQYF	TGTGCCAGCAGTGACGGCGGGAGCAACTACGAGCAGTACTTC
TRBD2	TRBJ2-7	TRBV29-1	-	CSVEEAAGGYEQYF	TGCAGCGTTGAAGAGGCAGCGGGAGGTTACGAGCAGTACTTC
TRBD2	TRBJ2-7	TRBV5-1	-	CASSLIAGTYEQYF	TGCGCCAGCAGCCTTATAGCGGGGACCTACGAGCAGTACTTC
-	TRBJ1-4	TRBV6-5	-	CASSYSRQGDEKLFF	TGTGCCAGCAGTTACTCGAGGCAAGGGGATGAAAAACTGTTTTTT
-	TRBJ1-1	TRBV5-6	few	CASSLGRGMGTEAFF	TGTGCCAGCAGCTTGGGGCGGGGGATGGGCACTGAAGCTTTCTTT
-	TRBJ1-2	TRBV3-1/TRBV3-2	-	CASSQVTGNYGYTF	TGTGCCAGCAGCCAAGTTACGGGGAACTATGGCTACACCTTC
-	TRBJ1-4	TRBV10-3	-	CAISESIGGGEKLFF	TGTGCCATCAGTGAGTCAATTGGGGGAGGCGAAAAACTGTTTTTT